This TCR beta chain appears in the sequencing data of a study of blood T cell repertoires in COVID-19 (dated by TCRdb to about 2020). Regarding the research as a whole: Collaborator samples came from the United States, Italy and Spain and covered acute and convalescent phases of COVID-19. The material from the prospective study consisted of cDNA or gDNA derived from T cells, B-cell-depleted T cells, or PBMCs. The dataset comprised deeply sampled blood TCRbeta repertoires from subjects exposed to, actively infected with, or recovered from COVID-19. The repertoires were released in a freely available public database intended as a resource for research on the immune response to SARS-CoV-2. Samples came from the ongoing ImmuneRACE study (first 160 participants) plus 1,254 subjects from 6 global collaborators. A de-identified subject ID, COVID-19 status, age in years and sex were almost always included in the sample metadata. HLA class I and class II types, where available, came from metadata supplied by the sample provider rather than from assay-based typing. Here is what the overall study found, with its caveats: The quantity of clinical and demographic metadata differed by source and by participant and was supplied without curation.

TCRbeta CDR3 regions were amplified from genomic DNA by means of the immunoSEQ Assay, a bias-controlled multiplex PCR. As for the authors' bioinformatics: The number of nucleated cells in each sample was estimated from the amplification of reference gene primers within the assay. To quantify the absolute abundance of each unique TCRbeta CDR3 rearrangement, sequence reads were collapsed and filtered. For each sample, productive Simpson clonality was calculated as the square root of Simpson's diversity index over productive rearrangements. TCRdb carries this immuneACCESS record with in-frame sequences only. Its versions omit some clonotypes, under half of them owing to an unresolved V gene in the studies checked, with the rest unexplained. That table is the source of V, J and clone size, and D and trimming were worked out from the DNA. A total of roughly 50,000 clones appear in this sample, around 85% of them only once. Together, the top ten hold about 6.8% of the sample.

Collaborating institutions collected whole blood in K2EDTA tubes following their own protocols. For TCRbeta analysis, collaborator samples were shipped as frozen whole blood, as isolated PBMCs, or as DNA extracted from either sample type. The junction shows trimming of 4 bases on V and 9 bases on J, and the gene matches do not reach 10 bases of it. The germline V gene specifies SGHTA as CDR1 and FQGNSA as CDR2. The CDR3 holds 15 amino acids from the cysteine to the phenylalanine. Only the CDR3 portion is preserved as DNA: 45 bases, with reading frame beginning at the first base. This clone was counted between two and nine times. Its antigen target is currently unknown. No quality values exist for individual bases; no much larger clone is one base distant.

The sequence is built from TRBV7-2 and TRBJ2-1; 9 of the junction bases match TRBD2. Sequenced sample: peripheral blood. The TCR was taken from a man in his sixties with acute or convalescent COVID-19. Here the CDR3 is given as CASSSMAGGRGEQFF. The DNA sequence is TGTGCCAGCAGCTCGATGGCGGGAGGGAGAGGTGAGCAGTTCTTC.